This passage covers 17 T cell receptor beta chains from one sample sequenced in a study of T-cell reconstitution after alpha-beta-depleted transplantation in children. It was with unique molecular identifiers that the TCRbeta library was prepared. TCRdb recomputed calls from the PCR reads with MiXCR, one row per CDR3 protein. The table lists 250,000 to 350,000 distinct CDR3 sequences, 9.9% of them singletons. This specimen consisted of PBMCs from the stem cell graft donor, obtained from the stem cell graft. These receptors originate from a human donor who donated a stem cell graft to a child with SCID.

Of note for this clonotype: Germline and junction disagree at one end, which may indicate a read error. The chain is built from TRBV7-7 and TRBJ2-5; D unresolved. The CDR3 has 13 amino acids. Germline V lookup: CDR1 SSHAT, CDR2 FNYEAQ (reference sequence). The CDR3 loop reads CASSLGIIETQYF. CDR3 sequence (DNA): TGTGCTAGCAGCTTAGGAATAATCGAGACCCAGTACTTC.

This clonotype was counted only a few times. The rearrangement joins TRBV2 to TRBJ1-2; 8 nucleotides agree with TRBD1. The CDR3 has 13 residues. Looked up from germline, CDR1 is SNHLY and CDR2 is FYNNEI. Trimming removed 6 bases from V and 2 bases from J; junction bases left unmatched: 2. The CDR3: CASRGQGNYGYTF. DNA of the CDR3: TGTGCCAGCAGAGGACAGGGCAACTATGGCTACACCTTC.

This clonotype occurred a few times. The chain couples TRBV20-1 to TRBJ2-3, with 9 nucleotides matching TRBD2. CDR3 length equals 13 residues. The germline V gene encodes CDR1 DFQATT and CDR2 SNEGSKA (reference sequence). Trimming cost V 8 bases and J 5 bases; bases outside gene matches: 8. CDR3 amino acids: CSLVAGAGDTQYF. The CDR3 DNA sequence: TGCAGTCTGGTAGCGGGGGCAGGAGATACGCAGTATTTT.

As to this clonotype: A much larger clone sits a single nucleotide away, making a read error possible. The chain joins TRBV21-1 to TRBJ2-3; the D call of TRBD1 is as the table states it, not checked on the DNA. TRBV21-1 is deemed a pseudogene. This CDR3 is 19 amino acids long. CDR3 amino acids: CASSRSGTDEELGTDTQYF. Here the CDR3 DNA reads TGTGCCAGCAGCCGTTCCGGGACAGACGAAGAGCTGGGCACAGATACGCAGTATTTT.

This clonotype was detected ten times or more. Here the CDR3 reads CASSQIYAGSSYNEQFF. CDR3 DNA: TGTGCCAGCAGCCAAATTTACGCCGGGAGCTCCTACAATGAGCAGTTCTTC. V gene TRBV3-1 combines with J gene TRBJ2-1, with a tentative D call TRBD2 (6 bases). Germline V gene sequence: CDR1 LGHDT, CDR2 YNNKEL (reference sequence). CDR3 length: 17 amino acids. V was pared by 2 bases and J by 0 bases, with 14 bases between.

The gene calls are TRBV9 and TRBJ2-1, with TRBD2 matching over 7 bases. Germline V lookup: CDR1 SGDLS, CDR2 YYNGEE. This CDR3 contains 14 residues. With 3 bases clipped from V and 5 bases from J, the junction kept 5 bases outside the gene matches. The DNA of the CDR3 is TGTGCCAGCAGCGCGATTGGGACTAACAATGAGCAGTTCTTC. Translated: CASSAIGTNNEQFF.

Ten or more counts support this clonotype. The rearrangement uses TRBV5-1 and TRBJ1-1; D call uncertain. This CDR3 has 13 residues. The ends were cut back, 0 bases at V and 3 bases at J, with 6 bases in the middle. The germline gives CDR1 SGHRS, CDR2 YFSETQ. CDR3: CASSLDEDTEAFF. CDR3 nucleotide sequence: TGCGCCAGCAGCTTGGATGAGGACACTGAAGCTTTCTTT.

The rearrangement links TRBV12-3 or TRBV12-4 to TRBJ1-1; D gene unclear. With 5 bases removed from V and 5 bases from J, the gap between germline ends came to 15 bases. The CDR3 extends over 14 amino acids. The CDR3 here is CASSPGVGGTEAFF. In DNA form, the CDR3 reads TGTGCCAGCAGTCCCGGGGTGGGAGGAACTGAAGCTTTCTTT.

This chain connects TRBV9 to TRBJ2-3; 11 bases are shared with TRBD2. Germline CDR1 reads SGDLS; CDR2 reads YYNGEE. This CDR3 region has 16 residues. Unmatched junction bases numbered 4, after V lost 0 bases and J lost 4 bases. The CDR3 DNA sequence: TGTGCCAGCAGCGTAGGACTAGCGGGGAGGGCAGATACGCAGTATTTT. Its protein product is CASSVGLAGRADTQYF. Together with reference TRBV9 and TRBJ2-3, the CDR3 gives the full variable domain: DSGVTQTPKHLITATGQRVTLRCSPRSGDLSVYWYQQSLDQGLQFLIQYYNGEERAKGNILERFSAQQFPDLHSELNLSSLELGDSALYFCASSVGLAGRADTQYFGPGTRLTVL.

This clonotype was seen more than once but under ten times. The chain combines TRBV3-1 with TRBJ1-1; D gene ambiguous. The CDR3 is 14 residues long. The germline CDR1 and CDR2 sequences are LGHDT and YNNKEL (reference sequence). The V end lost 3 bases, the J end lost 2 bases, and 10 bases lay between the germline ends. The CDR3 loop reads CASSHTDSNTEAFF. As DNA, the CDR3 is TGTGCCAGCAGCCATACGGATTCAAACACTGAAGCTTTCTTT.

The V call is TRBV20-1, the J call TRBJ1-4; D is perhaps TRBD1 (6 bases). Germline V gene lookup returns CDR1 DFQATT and CDR2 SNEGSKA (reference sequence). The CDR3 extends over 15 amino acids. The V end was cut by 0 bases, the J end by 0 bases, with 8 bases between. In DNA form, the CDR3 reads TGCAGTGCTAGAGATCCAGGGGCAACTAATGAAAAACTGTTTTTT. Translating gives CSARDPGATNEKLFF.

This clonotype was seen many times. The chain combines TRBV20-1 with TRBJ2-5; D is ambiguous. Germline V lookup: CDR1 DFQATT, CDR2 SNEGSKA (reference sequence). CDR3 length: 12 amino acids. Trimming took 7 bases from V and 1 from J, leaving 10 bases between them. The CDR3 sequence is CSVGETQETQYF. In nucleotides, the CDR3 is TGCAGTGTGGGTGAAACCCAAGAGACCCAGTACTTC.

This clonotype was seen a few times. The rearrangement uses TRBV11-1 and TRBJ2-7; D may be TRBD1 (6 bases). The CDR3 contains 13 residues. CDR1 and CDR2 (germline): SGHAT, FQDESV (reference sequence). V gave up 1 base and J gave up 5 bases, with 9 bases separating them. The DNA for the CDR3 is TGTGCCAGCAGCTTAGGATCAGGGGACGAGCAGTACTTC. Protein product: CASSLGSGDEQYF.

This chain links TRBV19 with TRBJ1-6, with D tentatively TRBD1 (6 bases). This CDR3 spans 16 amino acids. Germline V gene sequence: CDR1 LNHDA, CDR2 SQIVND (reference sequence). V lost 3 bases and J 1 base, leaving 10 bases between the germline ends. The CDR3 region is CASSIEGVSYNSPLHF. Here the CDR3 DNA reads TGTGCCAGTAGTATCGAGGGGGTGTCCTATAATTCACCCCTCCACTTT.

This clonotype occurred a few times. This chain joins TRBV20-1 and TRBJ2-4; TRBD1 aligns across 7 bases. Trimming removed 1 base from V and 3 bases from J; junction bases left unmatched: 6. CDR1 is DFQATT, CDR2 SNEGSKA, per germline (reference sequence). CDR3 length: 15 residues. CDR3 region: CSARAPDRVKNIQYF. The CDR3 DNA follows: TGCAGTGCTAGAGCCCCCGACAGGGTCAAAAACATTCAGTACTTC.

This clonotype has a handful of counts. The rearrangement links TRBV12-3 or TRBV12-4 to TRBJ2-7, with D perhaps matching TRBD2 (7 bases). This CDR3 region has 13 residues. Trimming cost V 10 bases and J 4 bases, with 17 bases left between them. The CDR3 spells CAIRGGGGYEQYF. The CDR3 bases are TGTGCCATCAGAGGGGGGGGAGGGTACGAGCAGTACTTC.

This clonotype was observed a few times. CDR3 region: CASSSPSDYGYTF. The CDR3 nucleotides are TGTGCCAGCAGCTCGCCCTCTGACTATGGCTACACCTTC. The chain joins TRBV7-9 to TRBJ1-2; unclear D gene. The CDR3 has 13 residues. Germline V gives CDR1 SEHNR, CDR2 FQNEAQ (reference sequence). V gave up 4 bases and J gave up 3 bases, with 9 bases separating them.